The TCR beta chain described here comes from a study of human T cells and chemical hapten exposure. About the research overall: Enrolled patients were predominantly female and had alopecia areata, totalis or universalis. Study observations and caveats: TCRs exceeding a frequency of 1 in 1000 stayed unchanged under DPC sensitization.

This clonotype was detected ten times or more. Antigen specificity is unknown. Using its own MiXCR run on the RACE reads, TCRdb lists one record per CDR3 protein. Here the sample spans some 42,000 distinct CDR3 sequences, about 8.9% being singletons. CDR1 is ENHRY, CDR2 SYGVKD, per germline. Trimming took 6 bases from V and 7 from J, leaving 16 bases between them. This CDR3 comprises 15 residues. Regarding time point: patch test 2, 6 weeks after DPC sensitization. As for treatment: therapeutic diphenylcyclopropenone sensitization with weekly scalp DPC. The source material was whole blood, sampled in connection with sensitization to the hapten diphenylcyclopropenone (DPC). The receptor was derived from a woman in her thirties or forties with alopecia areata. Some clones in this sample may be carry-over from other donors' samples. This chain links TRBV10-3 with TRBJ1-6; D call uncertain. CDR3 nucleotide sequence: TGTGCCATCAGCCGGGGAGGAAGCCGGAATTCACCCCTCCACTTT. This sequence encodes CAISRGGSRNSPLHF.